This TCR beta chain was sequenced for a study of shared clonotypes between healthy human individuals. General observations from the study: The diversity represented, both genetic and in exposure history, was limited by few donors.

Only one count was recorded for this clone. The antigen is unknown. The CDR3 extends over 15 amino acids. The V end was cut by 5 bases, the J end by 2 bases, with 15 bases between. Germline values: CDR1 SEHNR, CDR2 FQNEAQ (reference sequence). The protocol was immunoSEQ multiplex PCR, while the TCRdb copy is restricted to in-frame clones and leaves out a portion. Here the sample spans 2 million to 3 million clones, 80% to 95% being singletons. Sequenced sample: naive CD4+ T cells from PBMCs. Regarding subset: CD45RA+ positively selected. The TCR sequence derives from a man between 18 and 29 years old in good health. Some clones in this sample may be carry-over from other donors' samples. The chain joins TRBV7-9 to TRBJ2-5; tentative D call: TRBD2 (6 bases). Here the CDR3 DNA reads TGTGCCAGCAGCCCCCGGAGGGGCGGGCAAGAGACCCAGTACTTC. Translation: CASSPRRGGQETQYF.